The 19 T cell receptor beta chains listed next were all sequenced from one sample in a study of beta chain features in type 1 diabetes. Isolated RNA was reverse transcribed in full, so expressed TCRB transcripts were sequenced. Profiled with immunoSEQ multiplex PCR; TCRdb holds only in-frame clones, not every one. The table records approximately 340,000 clones, less than 15% of them present only once. The specimen was naive CD4+ T cells from blood. These receptors were taken from a woman aged 18-30 years in good health.

The V gene is TRBV21-1, the J gene TRBJ2-5; no check of the table's D call, TRBD1, against the DNA was made. TRBV21-1 is reported as a pseudogene. This CDR3 is 14 amino acids long. The CDR3 bases are TGTGCCAGCAGGGAGGGGACAGGGCAAGAGACCCAGTACTTC. Its protein product is CASREGTGQETQYF.

The CDR3 reads CASSPSGRRGNEQFF. CDR3 DNA sequence: TGTGCCAGCAGCCCTAGCGGGAGACGGGGAAATGAGCAGTTCTTC. This chain joins TRBV7-3 and TRBJ2-1; 10 nucleotides align to TRBD2. The CDR3 is 15 residues long. Germline CDR1 and CDR2: SGHTA and FQGTGA. J gave up 7 bases and V 5 bases, and 8 bases lay outside the gene matches.

V usage is TRBV10-3 and J usage is TRBJ2-7; tentative D call: TRBD2 (5 bases). Germline assignment: CDR1 ENHRY and CDR2 SYGVKD. Trimming pared 4 bases from V and 5 bases from J, leaving 9 bases between. The length of the CDR3 is 12 residues. CDR3 sequence: CAISVSGNEQYF. CDR3 bases: TGTGCCATCAGTGTATCGGGGAACGAGCAGTACTTC.

This clone has just a few counts. One end of the junction varies from germline; a read error may be responsible. This sequence joins TRBV28 and TRBJ1-1, with TRBD1 identical over 7 bases. This CDR3 has 13 residues. Germline lookup yields CDR1 MDHEN and CDR2 SYDVKM. CDR3 DNA sequence: TGTGCCAGCAGTCCATCCAACAGGGGCCCCGATAGCTTT. Translated, it gives CASSPSNRGPDSF.

V is TRBV9 and J is TRBJ2-5; the match to TRBD1 covers 7 bases. Trimming cost V 4 bases and J 3 bases; bases outside gene matches: 12. This CDR3 region has 16 residues. Germline V CDR1 and CDR2: SGDLS, YYNGEE. The chain's CDR3 is CASSPRQGKREETQYF. The CDR3 coding sequence is TGTGCCAGCAGCCCGCGACAGGGAAAAAGGGAAGAGACCCAGTACTTC. The full variable domain, with the rest looked up from reference TRBV9 and TRBJ2-5, is DSGVTQTPKHLITATGQRVTLRCSPRSGDLSVYWYQQSLDQGLQFLIQYYNGEERAKGNILERFSAQQFPDLHSELNLSSLELGDSALYFCASSPRQGKREETQYFGPGTRLLVL.

The gene calls are TRBV5-4 and TRBJ1-2, with no clear D. Trimming removed 1 base from V and 0 bases from J, with 10 bases in between. Germline V lookup: CDR1 SGHNT, CDR2 YYREEE (reference sequence). CDR3 size: 15 residues. CDR3 in amino acids: CASSLLGRANYGYTF. CDR3 coding DNA: TGTGCCAGCAGCTTGTTGGGCAGAGCTAACTATGGCTACACCTTC.

This clone was counted only a few times. The CDR3 spells CASKTGSRETQYF. The CDR3 DNA follows: TGTGCCAGCAAGACAGGGAGTCGAGAGACCCAGTACTTC. The gene calls are TRBV19 and TRBJ2-5; 7 bases line up with TRBD1. Per germline, CDR1 LNHDA and CDR2 SQIVND (reference sequence). The CDR3 loop spans 13 amino acids. The V gene end was trimmed by 9 bases and the J gene end by 4 bases; junction bases not matched to a gene: 8. The full variable domain, in which reference TRBV19 and TRBJ2-5 provide the parts outside the CDR3, is DGGITQSPKYLFRKEGQNVTLSCEQNLNHDAMYWYRQDPGQGLRLIYYSQIVNDFQKGDIAEGYSVSREKKESFPLTVTSAQKNPTAFYLCASKTGSRETQYFGPGTRLLVL.

V is TRBV5-1 and J is TRBJ2-2; TRBD2 might be the D (5 bases). Trimming cost V 2 bases and J 5 bases, with 13 bases left between them. Germline V lookup: CDR1 SGHRS, CDR2 YFSETQ. The CDR3 has 15 residues. In DNA form, the CDR3 reads TGCGCCAGCAGCTTCCTAGCCTATCAGACCGGGGAGCTGTTTTTT. Protein: CASSFLAYQTGELFF.

The chain links TRBV4-2 to TRBJ1-1; D perhaps matches TRBD1 (6 bases). This CDR3 has 16 residues. CDR1 is LGHNA and CDR2 is YNFKEQ in the germline V gene. The V and J ends lost 4 bases and 3 bases respectively, with 18 bases between them. For the CDR3, the DNA is TGTGCCAGCAGCCCAATTCAGGGGTCCGGGCACACTGAAGCTTTCTTT. Protein: CASSPIQGSGHTEAFF.

The chain carries TRBV29-1 and TRBJ1-2, with 10 positions matching TRBD1. V was pared by 0 bases and J by 7 bases, with 11 bases of the junction left unmatched. This CDR3 has 16 residues. Germline-derived CDR1 and CDR2 are SQVTM and ANQGSEA. The CDR3 loop reads CSVEDLGGQGRSGYTF. CDR3 DNA sequence: TGCAGCGTTGAAGATCTAGGGGGACAGGGGCGATCTGGCTACACCTTC. The full variable domain, completed using reference TRBV29-1 and TRBJ1-2, is SAVISQKPSRDICQRGTSLTIQCQVDSQVTMMFWYRQQPGQSLTLIATANQGSEATYESGFVIDKFPISRPNLTFSTLTVSNMSPEDSSIYLCSVEDLGGQGRSGYTFGSGTRLTVV.

In this sample, this clone turned up a few times. The chain has TRBV29-1 and TRBJ2-7, with TRBD2 identical over 14 bases. The V gene end was trimmed by 2 bases and the J gene end by 5 bases; junction bases not matched to a gene: 8. The CDR3 totals 16 residues. The germline gives CDR1 SQVTM, CDR2 ANQGSEA. CDR3 coding DNA: TGCAGCGTTGAAATGACTAGCGGGAGGGTAAGCCACGAGCAGTACTTC. As protein: CSVEMTSGRVSHEQYF.

The chain has TRBV5-1 and TRBJ2-5; TRBD2 agrees at 10 bases. This CDR3 has 15 amino acids. V shed 0 bases and J 2 bases; nucleotides not matched to a gene: 1. Germline CDR1 SGHRS, CDR2 YFSETQ. The CDR3 coding sequence is TGCGCCAGCAGCTTGGCTAGCGGGAGACAAGAGACCCAGTACTTC. Encoded protein: CASSLASGRQETQYF.

The rearrangement joins TRBV30 to TRBJ2-1; D is possibly TRBD1 (6 bases). The length of the CDR3 is 14 residues. Trimming stripped 0 bases from V and 8 bases from J, with 14 bases between. CDR1 and CDR2 from the germline V gene are GTSNPN and SVGIG (reference sequence). CDR3 DNA: TGTGCCTGGAGTGTAATGCCAGGGGCGCATGAGCAGTTCTTC. It translates to CAWSVMPGAHEQFF.

This clone was counted between two and nine times. The gene calls are TRBV4-3 and TRBJ2-1, with 10 bases matching TRBD2. The CDR3 covers 16 residues. V lost 0 bases, J lost 2 bases, and 1 base stayed unmatched. Germline loops: CDR1 LGHNA, CDR2 YSLEER. The chain's CDR3 is CASSQDGTSAYNEQFF. DNA for the CDR3: TGCGCCAGCAGCCAAGACGGGACTAGCGCCTACAATGAGCAGTTCTTC.

This chain connects TRBV30 to TRBJ2-5; 11 bases are a match to TRBD2. The end of the DNA is better explained by TRBJ2-7, so the J call may be wrong. The CDR3 covers 16 residues. Germline V CDR1 and CDR2: GTSNPN, SVGIG (reference sequence). The CDR3 reads CAWSRTGLAGSYEQYF. DNA for the CDR3: TGTGCCTGGAGCCGTACCGGACTAGCGGGCTCCTACGAGCAGTACTTC.

The V call is TRBV28, the J call TRBJ2-2; TRBD2 matches 11 bases. V was pared by 3 bases and J by 6 bases, with 6 bases of the junction left unmatched. Germline CDR1 reads MDHEN; CDR2 reads SYDVKM. This CDR3 contains 16 residues. The CDR3 nucleotides read TGTGCCAGCAGTTTGCTTAGCGGGAGGGCCCCCGGGGAGCTGTTTTTT. It translates to CASSLLSGRAPGELFF.

This clone was seen a few times. The chain is built from TRBV13 and TRBJ2-7, with TRBD1 matching over 10 bases. The trim removed 4 bases at V and 6 bases at J, leaving 6 bases unmatched. The CDR3 runs to 14 residues. Germline loops: CDR1 PRHDT, CDR2 FYEKMQ (reference sequence). DNA of the CDR3: TGTGCCAGCAGCTATCCGGGACAGGGGCGCGAGCAGTACTTC. It translates to CASSYPGQGREQYF.

The chain carries TRBV30 and TRBJ2-5; 7 nucleotides agree with TRBD2. Germline V lookup: CDR1 GTSNPN, CDR2 SVGIG (reference sequence). The CDR3 totals 15 residues. With V trimmed by 1 base and J by 5 bases, 10 bases remained unmatched. The CDR3 DNA follows: TGTGCCTGGAGTGGTACCGGGACTACTCGGGAGACCCAGTACTTC. It is translated as CAWSGTGTTRETQYF.

This clone was detected only a few times. The CDR3, as DNA: TGTGCCAGCAGCTTGTCTAGCGGAGTATGGGAGCAGTTCTTC. Protein sequence: CASSLSSGVWEQFF. The V and J genes are TRBV7-3 and TRBJ2-1, with TRBD2 identical over 7 bases. With 3 bases clipped from V and 10 bases from J, the junction kept 9 bases outside the gene matches. This CDR3 region has 14 residues. CDR1 and CDR2 from the germline V gene are SGHTA and FQGTGA.